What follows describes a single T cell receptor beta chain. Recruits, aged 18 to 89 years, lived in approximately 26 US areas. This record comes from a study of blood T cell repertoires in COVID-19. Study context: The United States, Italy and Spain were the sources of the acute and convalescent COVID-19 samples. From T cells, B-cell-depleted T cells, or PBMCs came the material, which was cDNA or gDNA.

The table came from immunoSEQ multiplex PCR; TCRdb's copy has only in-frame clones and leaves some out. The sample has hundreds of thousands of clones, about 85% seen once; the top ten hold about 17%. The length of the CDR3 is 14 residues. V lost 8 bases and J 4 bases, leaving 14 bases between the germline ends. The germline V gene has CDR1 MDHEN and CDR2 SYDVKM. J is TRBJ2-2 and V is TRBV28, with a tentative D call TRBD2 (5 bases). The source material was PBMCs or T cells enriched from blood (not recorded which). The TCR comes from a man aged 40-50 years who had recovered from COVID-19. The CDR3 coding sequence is TGTGCCAGCGCCTGGGGAGCAATCACCGGGGAGCTGTTTTTT. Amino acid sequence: CASAWGAITGELFF.